This TCR beta chain was documented in a study of cytomegalovirus exposure and HLA in healthy donors. A multiplex PCR was run with 60 Vbeta primers and 13 Jbeta primers. Sequenced by immunoSEQ multiplex PCR; TCRdb stores in-frame clones only, minus some. The sample records 95,000 to 150,000 clones, 78% being singletons. Germline V gives CDR1 SGHDN, CDR2 FVKESK. The CDR3 is made up of 12 amino acids. Trimming took off 8 bases at V and 7 bases at J, with 11 bases between the two ends. Study-level findings and limits: A later analysis reportedly found that, within productive TCRs, an Asian-associated ancestry cluster had fewer N-insertions than the mean observed across the roughly 700 donors.

On this clone itself: As yet, its antigen is unknown. This same CDR3 is encoded by further DNA sequences in the sample.

Regarding donors, all were healthy bone marrow donors. The receptor comes from a middle-aged man in good health and CMV-seronegative. The source material was PBMCs. The chain uses TRBV14 and TRBJ1-4; D perhaps matches TRBD1 (5 bases). DNA of the CDR3: TGTGCCAGCGGGGACTTGCGTGAAAAACTGTTTTTT. It codes for CASGDLREKLFF.